This is a list of T cell receptor beta chains from one sample in a study of blood T cell repertoires in COVID-19. TCRdb's copy holds only in-frame clones and misses some; the assay was immunoSEQ multiplex PCR. The sample carries approximately 93,000 clones, 80% to 90% recorded once. Material: peripheral blood. These receptors were obtained from a man aged 50-60 years with COVID-19, enrolled during active disease. The CDR3 runs from the conserved cysteine through the conserved F or W. A D gene is named only where the DNA matches it firmly. Clone size, where shown, is once, few, many, or a class for clones that have expanded.

D | J | size | V | CDR3 | DNA
- | TRBJ1-2 | - | TRBV5-1 | CASSLVGYGYTF | TGCGCCAGCAGCTTGGTCGGCTATGGCTACACCTTC
- | TRBJ2-5 | - | TRBV2 | CASIRLAQETQYF | TGTGCCAGCATCCGTTTGGCCCAAGAGACCCAGTACTTC
TRBD1 | TRBJ2-7 | few | TRBV7-9 | CASSPGQGPRNEQYF | TGTGCCAGCAGCCCTGGACAGGGGCCTCGTAACGAGCAGTACTTC
- | TRBJ1-1 | - | TRBV6-6 | CASSYPGYMNTEAFF | TGTGCCAGCAGTTACCCAGGTTATATGAACACTGAAGCTTTCTTT
- | TRBJ2-7 | - | TRBV9 | CASSTGQFNYEQYF | TGTGCCAGCAGTACTGGACAGTTTAACTACGAGCAGTACTTC
- | TRBJ2-1 | - | TRBV25-1 | CASSLQGTLAANEQFF | TGTGCCAGCAGTCTACAGGGGACTCTGGCCGCCAATGAGCAGTTCTTC
- | TRBJ2-2 | - | TRBV6-5 | CATTFRVAGELFF | TGTGCCACCACATTCCGGGTCGCCGGGGAGCTGTTTTTT
- | TRBJ1-1 | - | TRBV7-8 | CASSLQLQSEAFF | TGTGCCAGCAGCTTACAGCTACAGAGTGAAGCTTTCTTT
TRBD1 | TRBJ1-5 | - | TRBV27 | CASSPGQGSNQPQHF | TGTGCCAGCAGTCCCGGACAGGGGAGCAATCAGCCCCAGCATTTT
- | TRBJ1-1 | - | TRBV6-1 | CASSESLGRATEAFF | TGTGCCAGCAGTGAATCGTTGGGCAGGGCCACTGAAGCTTTCTTT
- | TRBJ2-7 | - | TRBV12-3/TRBV12-4 | CASSSREAYEQYF | TGTGCCAGCAGTTCCCGGGAAGCCTACGAGCAGTACTTC
- | TRBJ1-6 | once | TRBV21-1 | CASSRYNRGNSPLHF | TGTGCCAGCAGCAGGTACAACAGGGGAAATTCACCCCTCCACTTT
- | TRBJ2-7 | few | TRBV5-8 | CASSLVGQTSVRQYF | TGTGCCAGCAGCTTGGTGGGCCAGACATCAGTGAGGCAGTACTTC
TRBD2 | TRBJ2-1 | - | TRBV13 | CASSPRGAGGLNEQFF | TGTGCCAGCAGCCCCCGTGGGGCGGGGGGCCTCAATGAGCAGTTCTTC
TRBD1 | TRBJ1-2 | - | TRBV2 | CASAGTGGNYGYTF | TGTGCCAGCGCCGGGACAGGGGGCAACTATGGCTACACCTTC
TRBD1 | TRBJ2-2 | - | TRBV5-8 | CASTGDRAITGELFF | TGTGCCAGCACCGGGGACAGGGCAATAACCGGGGAGCTGTTTTTT
TRBD1 | TRBJ1-1 | - | TRBV5-1 | CASSSTGLRTEAFF | TGCGCCAGCAGCTCGACAGGGCTGAGAACTGAAGCTTTCTTT
- | TRBJ2-2 | - | TRBV6-5 | CASSSNRVTGELFF | TGTGCCAGCAGTTCCAACAGGGTCACCGGGGAGCTGTTTTTT
- | TRBJ1-6 | - | TRBV14 | CASSQVQGGNSPLHF | TGTGCCAGCAGCCAAGTTCAGGGAGGAAATTCACCCCTCCACTTT
- | TRBJ1-5 | once | TRBV6-1 | CASSEGSLRNQPQHF | TGTGCCAGCAGTGAGGGGAGTTTGCGCAATCAGCCCCAGCATTTT
- | TRBJ2-7 | - | TRBV4-1 | CASSQGPRGRNEQYF | TGCGCCAGCAGCCAAGGTCCCAGGGGCCGAAACGAGCAGTACTTC
TRBD2 | TRBJ2-2 | - | TRBV6-1 | CASSEGLAGAINTGELFF | TGTGCCAGCAGTGAGGGACTAGCGGGGGCAATAAACACCGGGGAGCTGTTTTTT
- | TRBJ1-2 | - | TRBV29-1 | CSVVDGRANYGYTF | TGCAGCGTTGTCGACGGCAGGGCGAACTATGGCTACACCTTC
TRBD2 | TRBJ2-2 | - | TRBV4-1 | CASSQTSGGLTGELFF | TGCGCCAGCAGCCAAACTAGCGGGGGCCTAACCGGGGAGCTGTTTTTT
- | TRBJ1-4 | - | TRBV6-6 | CASRHHGVLNEKLFF | TGTGCCAGCAGGCATCACGGGGTGCTTAATGAAAAACTGTTTTTT
TRBD1 | TRBJ1-4 | - | TRBV6-5 | CASRGPGQANEKLFF | TGTGCCAGCAGAGGACCGGGACAGGCTAATGAAAAACTGTTTTTT
- | TRBJ2-7 | - | TRBV6-2/TRBV6-3 | CASSYWQGGEQYF | TGTGCCAGCAGTTACTGGCAGGGCGGCGAGCAGTACTTC
TRBD1 | TRBJ2-7 | - | TRBV5-1 | CASSPDRGYEQYF | TGCGCCAGCAGCCCCGACAGGGGGTACGAGCAGTACTTC
TRBD1 | TRBJ1-3 | - | TRBV19 | CASRPGGSGNTIYF | TGTGCCAGTAGACCAGGGGGTTCGGGAAACACCATATATTTT
- | TRBJ1-1 | - | TRBV7-9 | CASSLEFMNTEAFF | TGTGCCAGCAGCTTAGAATTCATGAACACTGAAGCTTTCTTT
- | TRBJ1-5 | - | TRBV19 | CASTPQGQFNQPQHF | TGTGCCAGTACCCCCCAAGGACAGTTCAATCAGCCCCAGCATTTT
- | TRBJ1-2 | - | TRBV12-3/TRBV12-4 | CASSNREGYTF | TGTGCCAGCAGTAACAGGGAGGGCTACACCTTC